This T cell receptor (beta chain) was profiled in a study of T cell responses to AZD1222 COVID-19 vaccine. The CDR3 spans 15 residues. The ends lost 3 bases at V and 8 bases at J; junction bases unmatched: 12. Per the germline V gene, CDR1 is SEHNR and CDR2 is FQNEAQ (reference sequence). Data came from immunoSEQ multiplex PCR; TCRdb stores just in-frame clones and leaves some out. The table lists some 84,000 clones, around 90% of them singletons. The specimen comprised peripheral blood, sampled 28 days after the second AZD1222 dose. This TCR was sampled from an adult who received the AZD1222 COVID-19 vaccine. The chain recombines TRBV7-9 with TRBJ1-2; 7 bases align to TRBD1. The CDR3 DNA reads TGTGCCAGCAGCTTTCCCACTCCCAGGGGGGACGGCTACACCTTC. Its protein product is CASSFPTPRGDGYTF. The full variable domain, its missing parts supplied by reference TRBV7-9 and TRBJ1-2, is DTGVSQNPRHKITKRGQNVTFRCDPISEHNRLYWYRQTLGQGPEFLTYFQNEAQLEKSRLLSDRFSAERPKGSFSTLEIQRTEQGDSAMYLCASSFPTPRGDGYTFGSGTRLTVV.